Sequencing of this T cell receptor beta chain was carried out in a study of T cells in Graves' hyperthyroidism and ophthalmopathy. With respect to this clonotype: Its target is not known.

Points from the study as a whole: Most thyroid clonotypes expanded above 0.001 appeared in blood too. Ophthalmopathy got predicted by the model a median about six months before its onset. Ophthalmopathy was separated from stable hyperthyroidism by a 13 V-J model.

There were TCR beta CDR3 regions amplified from RNA transcripts. The TCR CDR3 was amplified in a first-round RT-PCR using the HTBI primer set. TCRdb passed the multiplex PCR reads through MiXCR, listing each CDR3 protein once. The sample shows about 540,000 distinct CDR3 sequences, roughly 46% of them seen only once. V gave up 3 bases and J gave up 2 bases; unmatched junction bases: 5. Looked up from germline, CDR1 is ENHRY and CDR2 is SYGVKD. CDR3 size: 16 residues. The sample consisted of peripheral blood or thyroid tissue (not recorded which). This TCR derives from a woman aged 18-30 years with Graves' hyperthyroidism. J is TRBJ1-5 and V is TRBV10-3; 9 bases map to TRBD1. The chain's CDR3 is CAISEEGQGGNQPQHF. Written as DNA, the CDR3 is TGTGCCATCAGTGAAGAGGGACAGGGTGGCAATCAGCCCCAGCATTTT.